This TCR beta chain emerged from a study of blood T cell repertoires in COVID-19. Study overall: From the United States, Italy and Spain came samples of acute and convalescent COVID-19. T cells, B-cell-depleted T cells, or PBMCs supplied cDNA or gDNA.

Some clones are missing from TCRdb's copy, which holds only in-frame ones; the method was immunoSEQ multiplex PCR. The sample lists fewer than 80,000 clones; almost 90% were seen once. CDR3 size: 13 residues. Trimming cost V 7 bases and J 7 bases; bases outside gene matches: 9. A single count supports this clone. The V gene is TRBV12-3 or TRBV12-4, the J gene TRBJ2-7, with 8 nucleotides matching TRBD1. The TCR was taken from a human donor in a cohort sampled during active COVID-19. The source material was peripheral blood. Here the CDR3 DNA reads TGTGCCAGCACCGGAACAGGGGGGAGGGAGCAGTACTTC. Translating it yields CASTGTGGREQYF.